One and the same sample provided the 9 T cell receptor beta chains below, sequenced in a study of cytomegalovirus exposure and HLA in healthy donors. This table comes from immunoSEQ multiplex PCR, and its TCRdb copy is limited to in-frame clones, with some not included. The data hold 250,000 to 300,000 clones, with approximately 83% observed a single time. Sequencing used PBMCs. These receptor sequences come from a woman aged 18-29 years in good health and CMV-seronegative.

The chain has TRBV19 and TRBJ2-1; 9 bases match TRBD2. The CDR3 is made up of 14 amino acids. With V trimmed by 3 bases and J by 5 bases, 2 bases remained unmatched. The germline V gene encodes CDR1 LNHDA and CDR2 SQIVND (reference sequence). DNA for the CDR3: TGTGCCAGTAGTATCTTAGCGGGAGACAATGAGCAGTTCTTC. It specifies CASSILAGDNEQFF. The full variable domain, rest sourced from reference TRBV19 and TRBJ2-1, is DGGITQSPKYLFRKEGQNVTLSCEQNLNHDAMYWYRQDPGQGLRLIYYSQIVNDFQKGDIAEGYSVSREKKESFPLTVTSAQKNPTAFYLCASSILAGDNEQFFGPGTRLTVL.

This clone appeared once. The rearrangement uses TRBV18 and TRBJ1-4, with TRBD1 as a possible D gene (5 bases). V lost 4 bases, J lost 1 base, and 10 bases lay in between. The CDR3 sequence is 15 residues long. Germline lookup yields CDR1 KGHSH and CDR2 LQKENI. Written as DNA, the CDR3 is TGTGCCAGCTCACTCAGGGAAGGAACTAATGAAAAACTGTTTTTT. As protein: CASSLREGTNEKLFF.

The chain combines TRBV29-1 with TRBJ2-7, with 9 bases identical to TRBD1. CDR1 is SQVTM and CDR2 is ANQGSEA in the germline V gene. The CDR3 totals 13 residues. Losses at the gene ends were 2 bases for V and 5 bases for J; bases not matched to a gene: 4. This CDR3 is CSVEKDRGNEQYF. In nucleotides, the CDR3 is TGCAGCGTTGAAAAGGACAGGGGAAACGAGCAGTACTTC.

The CDR3 nucleotides are TGTGCCAGCAGCTCATTCACTTATGAGCAGTTCTTC. Translation gives CASSSFTYEQFF. The chain employs TRBV6-6 and TRBJ2-1; D is undetermined. Germline V gene data show CDR1 as MNHNY and CDR2 as SVGAGI (reference sequence). Trimming cost V 6 bases and J 8 bases, with 11 bases left between them. The CDR3 spans 12 residues.

The rearrangement uses TRBV11-3 and TRBJ1-3; TRBD1 agrees at 11 bases. Per germline, CDR1 SGHNT and CDR2 YENEEA. V lost 5 bases to trimming and J lost 3 bases; unmatched junction nucleotides: 6. The CDR3 spans 16 residues. CDR3 coding DNA: TGTGCCAGCAGCCGGACAGGGGGCACCCTTGGAAACACCATATATTTT. Protein product: CASSRTGGTLGNTIYF.

This rearrangement joins TRBV30 to TRBJ1-1; D remains ambiguous. The CDR3 length is 14 residues. CDR1 GTSNPN and CDR2 SVGIG come from the germline V gene (reference sequence). Trimming removed 4 bases at V and 1 base at J, with 13 bases between. The CDR3 region is CAWTPGNRNTEAFF. CDR3 nucleotides: TGTGCCTGGACCCCGGGGAACAGGAACACTGAAGCTTTCTTT.

The chain combines TRBV27 with TRBJ1-5; a weak D match, TRBD1 (5 bases). This CDR3 is built from 16 residues. The ends were cut back, 3 bases at V and 5 bases at J, with 17 bases in the middle. Per the germline V gene, CDR1 is MNHEY and CDR2 is SMNVEV (reference sequence). The CDR3 coding sequence is TGTGCCAGCAGTTTCATCCGGGCAGGGCCCTATCAGCCCCAGCATTTT. Amino acid sequence: CASSFIRAGPYQPQHF.

This chain connects TRBV11-2 to TRBJ2-3; 8 positions agree with TRBD2. CDR1 and CDR2 from the germline V gene are SGHAT and FQNNGV. This CDR3 is built from 14 residues. Trimming at V came to 5 bases and at J to 1 base, leaving 2 bases not matched to a gene. The CDR3 coding sequence is TGTGCCAGCAGCCCCGGGAGGGGCACAGATACGCAGTATTTT. Translated, it gives CASSPGRGTDTQYF.

The chain employs TRBV27 and TRBJ1-1, with D tentatively TRBD1 (5 bases). Germline V gene data show CDR1 as MNHEY and CDR2 as SMNVEV (reference sequence). The CDR3 spans 12 residues. Trimming pared 5 bases from V and 4 bases from J, leaving 8 bases between. The CDR3 sequence: CASSTGGTEAFF. The CDR3 nucleotides are TGTGCCAGCAGTACCGGGGGCACTGAAGCTTTCTTT.